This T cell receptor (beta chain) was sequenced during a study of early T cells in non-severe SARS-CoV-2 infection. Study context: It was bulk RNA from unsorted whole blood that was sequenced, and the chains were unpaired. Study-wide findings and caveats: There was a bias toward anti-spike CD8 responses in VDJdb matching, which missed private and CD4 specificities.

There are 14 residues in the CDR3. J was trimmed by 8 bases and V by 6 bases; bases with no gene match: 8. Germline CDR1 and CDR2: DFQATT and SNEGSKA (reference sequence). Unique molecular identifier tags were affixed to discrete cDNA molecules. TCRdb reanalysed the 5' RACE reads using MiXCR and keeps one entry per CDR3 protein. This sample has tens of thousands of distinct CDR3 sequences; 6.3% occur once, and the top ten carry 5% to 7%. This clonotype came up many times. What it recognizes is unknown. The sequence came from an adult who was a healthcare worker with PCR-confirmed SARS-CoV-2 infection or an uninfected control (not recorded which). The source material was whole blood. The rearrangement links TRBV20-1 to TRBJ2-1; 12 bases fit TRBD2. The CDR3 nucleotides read TGCAGTGCGTCGACTAGCGGGAGACCGTATGAGCAGTTCTTC. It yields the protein CSASTSGRPYEQFF.